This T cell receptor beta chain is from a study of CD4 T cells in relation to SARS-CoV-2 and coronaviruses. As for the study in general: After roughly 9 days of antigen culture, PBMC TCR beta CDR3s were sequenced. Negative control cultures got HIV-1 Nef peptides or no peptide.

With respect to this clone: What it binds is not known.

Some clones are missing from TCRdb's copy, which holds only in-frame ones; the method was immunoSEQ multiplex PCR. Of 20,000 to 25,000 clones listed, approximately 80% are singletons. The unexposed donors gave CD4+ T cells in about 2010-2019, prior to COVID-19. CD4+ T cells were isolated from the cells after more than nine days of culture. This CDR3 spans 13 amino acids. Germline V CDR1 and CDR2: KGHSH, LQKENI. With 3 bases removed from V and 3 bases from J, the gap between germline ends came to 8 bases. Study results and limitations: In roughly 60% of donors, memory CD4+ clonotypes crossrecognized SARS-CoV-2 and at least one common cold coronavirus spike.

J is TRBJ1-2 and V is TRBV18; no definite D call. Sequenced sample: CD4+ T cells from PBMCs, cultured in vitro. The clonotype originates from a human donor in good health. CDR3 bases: TGTGCCAGCTCACCCTCGAATGACTATGGCTACACCTTC. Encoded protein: CASSPSNDYGYTF.